Listed below are T cell receptor beta chains from one sample, sequenced in a study of blood T cell repertoires in COVID-19. Sequencing used immunoSEQ multiplex PCR; TCRdb keeps in-frame clones, though not all of them. There are 150,000 to 250,000 clones in the sample; 80% to 85% occur only once, and approximately 7.9% lies in the top ten. Sequenced sample: PBMCs or T cells enriched from blood (not recorded which). These receptors were taken from a man between 35 and 55 years old who had recovered from COVID-19. Both conserved end residues are part of each CDR3. D genes are given only for firm matches. The size entry is marked missing in some rows and otherwise reads once, few, many or a size class.

TRBD1	TRBJ2-1	TRBV7-3	-	TGTGCCAGCAGCCGTAACCGGGACAGGGGCAATGAGCAGTTCTTC	CASSRNRDRGNEQFF
TRBD1	TRBJ2-1	TRBV28	-	TGTGCCAGCAGCTCGCCGGGACAGGGGGATAATGAGCAGTTCTTC	CASSSPGQGDNEQFF
-	TRBJ2-3	TRBV5-1	-	TGCGCCAGCAGCCTACCTGCAAACACAGATACGCAGTATTTT	CASSLPANTDTQYF
TRBD2	TRBJ2-1	TRBV6-1	many	TGTGCCAGCAGTGACGGGACTAGCGGCTACAATGAGCAGTTCTTC	CASSDGTSGYNEQFF
-	TRBJ2-3	TRBV6-5	-	TGTGCCAGCAGTTACTCGTTGAGCACAGGGCAAGATACGCAGTATTTT	CASSYSLSTGQDTQYF
-	TRBJ2-2	TRBV19	-	TGTGCCAGTAGTATTCATTTCGTGGGGGCCCACAACACCGGGGAGCTGTTTTTT	CASSIHFVGAHNTGELFF
TRBD2	TRBJ2-5	TRBV6-5	once	TGTGCCAGCAGTCTTAGCGGGGGCCATACCCAGTACTTC	CASSLSGGHTQYF
TRBD2	TRBJ2-1	TRBV6-5	-	TGTGCCAGCAGTTACCTCCGGGGGGGGCTCGATGAGCAGTTCTTC	CASSYLRGGLDEQFF
TRBD1	TRBJ1-1	TRBV6-5	-	TGTGCCAGCAGCCTGGGACAGGCACGAGGTGAAGCTTTCTTT	CASSLGQARGEAFF
TRBD1	TRBJ2-3	TRBV18	-	TGTGCCAGCTCACCAAATGGACAGGGCTTAGATACGCAGTATTTT	CASSPNGQGLDTQYF
TRBD1	TRBJ1-2	TRBV10-3	-	TGTGCCATCAGCCTGGGACAGGGGGACTATGGCTACACCTTC	CAISLGQGDYGYTF
-	TRBJ1-1	TRBV5-6	once	TGTGCCAGCAGCCCATCACCGGGGACTGAAGCTTTCTTT	CASSPSPGTEAFF
-	TRBJ1-2	TRBV28	once	TGTGCCAGCAGTCCACAGAACTATGGCTACACCTTC	CASSPQNYGYTF
TRBD1	TRBJ1-3	TRBV2	-	TGTGCCAGCAAAACAGGGGCGACGCTCGGAAACACCATATATTTT	CASKTGATLGNTIYF
-	TRBJ1-2	TRBV5-4	few	TGTGCCAGCAGCCTGTCGAGGTACAATAGAGGGCGATGGGACTATGGCTACACCTTC	CASSLSRYNRGRWDYGYTF
TRBD1	TRBJ1-3	TRBV5-5	-	TGTGCCAGCAGCCCGATGACAGGGTCAGGAAACACCATATATTTT	CASSPMTGSGNTIYF
TRBD1	TRBJ1-5	TRBV18	-	TGTGCCAGCTCCATCATGGACAGGAGGGGCAATCAGCCCCAGCATTTT	CASSIMDRRGNQPQHF
TRBD1	TRBJ2-1	TRBV19	-	TGTGCCAGTACGGGGACAGGGTTTCTTGAGCAGTTCTTC	CASTGTGFLEQFF
-	TRBJ2-3	TRBV27	-	TGTGCCAGCAGTTTATATAATCCTAGCACAGATACGCAGTATTTT	CASSLYNPSTDTQYF
TRBD1	TRBJ2-1	TRBV6-4	-	TGTGCCAGCAGTGACCCCCTGGGACAGGGGGATCACAATGAGCAGTTCTTC	CASSDPLGQGDHNEQFF
-	TRBJ1-1	TRBV4-1	-	TGCGCCAGCAGCCAAGATGGGACAAGTAGGGCTGAAGCTTTCTTT	CASSQDGTSRAEAFF
-	TRBJ2-4	TRBV5-1	once	TGCGCCAGCAGCTTGTCGGTGGCCAATTTCGGGGACATTCAGTACTTC	CASSLSVANFGDIQYF
-	TRBJ1-2	TRBV6-1	-	TGTGCCAGCAGTGAACAGGGACTGTCCTTTGGCTACACCTTC	CASSEQGLSFGYTF
TRBD2	TRBJ2-3	TRBV4-2	-	TGTGCCAGCAGCCAAGAACGGGCTAGCGGGGGAAAAGACGCAGATACGCAGTATTTT	CASSQERASGGKDADTQYF
-	TRBJ2-3	TRBV7-9	-	TGTGCCAGCAGCTTAGGGGCGGGTAGGATTCCTTTCACAGATACGCAGTATTTT	CASSLGAGRIPFTDTQYF
-	TRBJ1-5	TRBV6-5	-	TGTGCCAGCAGTACTACAGGGAATCAGCCCCAGCATTTT	CASSTTGNQPQHF
TRBD1	TRBJ1-1	TRBV6-6	-	TGTGCCAGCAGTGACAGGGTGCAAACTGAAGCTTTCTTT	CASSDRVQTEAFF
-	TRBJ1-1	TRBV12-3/TRBV12-4	-	TGTGCCAGCAGTTCCCGCGCTCTTGGAGCTTTCTTT	CASSSRALGAFF
TRBD2	TRBJ2-1	TRBV7-9	-	TGTGCCAGCAGCTCCCGCGGGGGAAGGTACAATGAGCAGTTCTTC	CASSSRGGRYNEQFF
-	TRBJ1-5	TRBV5-6	-	TGTGCCAGCAGCTTGGGTCCGGCAGCGAATCAGCCCCAGCATTTT	CASSLGPAANQPQHF
TRBD1	TRBJ1-1	TRBV29-1	-	TGCAGCGTTGAGGGGGGACAGGGTGAATGGAACACTGAAGCTTTCTTT	CSVEGGQGEWNTEAFF
-	TRBJ1-1	TRBV7-9	-	TGTGCCAGCACCTTAAGCGGGGTCTCAGCTTTCTTT	CASTLSGVSAFF
-	TRBJ1-1	TRBV6-5	-	TGTGCCAGCAGTTGGGAGGGAAACACTGAAGCTTTCTTT	CASSWEGNTEAFF
TRBD1	TRBJ1-2	TRBV5-4	-	TGTGCCAGCAGCCGGGAGAGGGGGACAGGGTATGGCTACACCTTC	CASSRERGTGYGYTF
TRBD1	TRBJ2-7	TRBV28	once	TGTGCCAGCAGTTTACCGGGACAGCCGAACTACGAGCAGTACTTC	CASSLPGQPNYEQYF
TRBD2	TRBJ2-1	TRBV25-1	once	TGTGCCAGCAGTGAATTGGTCGCGGGGGGGCCGAATGAGCAGTTCTTC	CASSELVAGGPNEQFF
-	TRBJ1-6	TRBV2	once	TGTGCCAGCAGTGCCGGGGTAAGCTCACCCCTCCACTTT	CASSAGVSSPLHF
-	TRBJ1-3	TRBV6-1	few	TGTGCCAGCAGTGAGTCGGGGGTTGGAAACACCATATATTTT	CASSESGVGNTIYF
-	TRBJ2-6	TRBV24-1	few	TGTGCCACCAGTGATCCCCGACAGAATTCTGGGGCCAACGTCCTGACTTTC	CATSDPRQNSGANVLTF
-	TRBJ1-4	TRBV5-6	-	TGTGCCAGCAGCCAAACTAACATAGAAAAACTGTTTTTT	CASSQTNIEKLFF
-	TRBJ1-1	TRBV4-2	-	TGTGCCAGCAGCCAAGACAACCAAGCAGCTTTCTTT	CASSQDNQAAFF
-	TRBJ1-5	TRBV7-8	-	TGTGCCAGCAGCCCCACAGTCAATCAGCCCCAGCATTTT	CASSPTVNQPQHF
TRBD2	TRBJ2-3	TRBV5-8	-	TGTGCCAGCGCAACCTCCCCCAGGACTAGCGGGTACACAGATACGCAGTATTTT	CASATSPRTSGYTDTQYF
-	TRBJ1-6	TRBV4-3	-	TGCGCCAGCAGCCAAGACTCCGATTCACCCCTCCACTTT	CASSQDSDSPLHF
TRBD2	TRBJ2-7	TRBV6-5	-	TGTGCCAGCTCCGGGACTAAAACCCCCTACGAGCAGTACTTC	CASSGTKTPYEQYF
-	TRBJ1-3	TRBV6-5	-	TGTGCCAGCAGATCCCAAGATCGCGTAGGAAACACCATATATTTT	CASRSQDRVGNTIYF
-	TRBJ1-2	TRBV9	-	TGTGCCAGCAGCGTAGTAGGGGAAGGCTATGGCTACACCTTC	CASSVVGEGYGYTF
TRBD1	TRBJ1-1	TRBV3-1/TRBV3-2	-	TGTGCCAGCAGCCTTTCCGGGACAGGGAACACTGAAGCTTTCTTT	CASSLSGTGNTEAFF
-	TRBJ1-1	TRBV6-5	-	TGTGCCAGCAGACGGATAGGGGATATGAACACTGAAGCTTTCTTT	CASRRIGDMNTEAFF
-	TRBJ1-2	TRBV6-1	-	TGTGCCAGCAGTGAAGCACAAGGCAGGGGCTATGGCTACACCTTC	CASSEAQGRGYGYTF
-	TRBJ2-1	TRBV27	-	TGTGCCAGCACCCCCCTTGGGGGAGGCGGTGAGCAGTTCTTC	CASTPLGGGGEQFF
-	TRBJ1-1	TRBV10-1	-	TGCGCCAGCAGACAGGAGTCCGACACTGAAGCTTTCTTT	CASRQESDTEAFF
-	TRBJ1-6	TRBV9	-	TGTGCCAGCAGCCCCACCGGGGGGAGCTCCTATAATTCACCCCTCCACTTT	CASSPTGGSSYNSPLHF
TRBD1	TRBJ1-5	TRBV2	-	TGTGCCAGCCTCCGGGACAGGGGTATGATTATGGGGCAGCCCCAGCATTTT	CASLRDRGMIMGQPQHF
-	TRBJ2-5	TRBV18	-	TGTGCCAGCTCACCCACGCTCCGGGGGATCGGGGAGACCCAGTACTTC	CASSPTLRGIGETQYF